The subject of this entry is one TCR beta chain. The target antigen is unknown. These data are taken from a study of cytomegalovirus exposure and HLA in healthy donors. Study overall: HLA-typed donors were the source of roughly 80 million unique TCRs held in an early data release. Overall study results and limits: A later analysis found most CMV-associated TCR beta chains apparently HLA-restricted. For most subjects, TCR beta sequences were reported to predict HLA-A and HLA-B alleles with accuracy.

Both 60 Vbeta primers and 13 Jbeta primers went into the PCR. TCRdb's table, derived via immunoSEQ multiplex PCR, lists solely in-frame clones and lacks some. The sample has 200,000 or so clones; 80% to 85% are singletons. This CDR3 contains 14 residues. V trimming: 0 bases; J trimming: 3 bases; junction bases outside the gene matches: 3. CDR1 is SGDLS and CDR2 is YYNGEE in the germline V gene. Sequenced sample: PBMCs. The sequence derives from a boy aged 10-17 years in good health and CMV-seronegative. This chain links TRBV9 with TRBJ2-7, with TRBD1 matching over 7 bases. The DNA of the CDR3 is TGTGCCAGCAGCGTAGAAGCAGGGGGCTACGAGCAGTACTTC. Translating it yields CASSVEAGGYEQYF.